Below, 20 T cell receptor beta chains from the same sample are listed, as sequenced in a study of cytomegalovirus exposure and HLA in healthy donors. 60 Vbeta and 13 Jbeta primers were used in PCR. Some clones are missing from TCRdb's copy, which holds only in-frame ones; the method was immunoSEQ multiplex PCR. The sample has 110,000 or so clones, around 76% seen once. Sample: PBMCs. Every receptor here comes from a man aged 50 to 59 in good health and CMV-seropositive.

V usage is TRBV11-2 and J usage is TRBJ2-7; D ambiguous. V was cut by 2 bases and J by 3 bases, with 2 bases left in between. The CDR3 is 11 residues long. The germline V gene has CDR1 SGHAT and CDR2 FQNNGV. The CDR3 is CASSLLYEQYF. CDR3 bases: TGTGCCAGCAGCTTACTCTACGAGCAGTACTTC. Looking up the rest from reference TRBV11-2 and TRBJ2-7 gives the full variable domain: EAGVAQSPRYKIIEKRQSVAFWCNPISGHATLYWYQQILGQGPKLLIQFQNNGVVDDSQLPKDRFSAERLKGVDSTLKIQPAKLEDSAVYLCASSLLYEQYFGPGTRLTVT.

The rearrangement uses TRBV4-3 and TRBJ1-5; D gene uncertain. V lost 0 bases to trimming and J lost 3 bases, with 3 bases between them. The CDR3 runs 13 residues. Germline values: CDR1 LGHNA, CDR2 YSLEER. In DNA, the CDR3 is TGCGCCAGCAGCCAAGACAACAATCAGCCCCAGCATTTT. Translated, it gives CASSQDNNQPQHF.

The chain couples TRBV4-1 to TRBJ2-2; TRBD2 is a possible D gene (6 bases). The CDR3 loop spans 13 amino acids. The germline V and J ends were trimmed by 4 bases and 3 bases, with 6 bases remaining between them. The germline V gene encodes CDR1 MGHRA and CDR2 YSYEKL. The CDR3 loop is CASSRGDTGELFF. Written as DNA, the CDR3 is TGCGCCAGCAGCCGGGGGGACACCGGGGAGCTGTTTTTT.

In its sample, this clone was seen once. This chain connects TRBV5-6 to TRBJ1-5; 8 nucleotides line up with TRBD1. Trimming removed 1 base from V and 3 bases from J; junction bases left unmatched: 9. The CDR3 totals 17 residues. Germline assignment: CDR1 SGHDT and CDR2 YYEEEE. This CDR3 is CASSLMQGASYNQPQHF. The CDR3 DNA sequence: TGTGCCAGCAGCTTGATGCAGGGGGCGTCATACAATCAGCCCCAGCATTTT. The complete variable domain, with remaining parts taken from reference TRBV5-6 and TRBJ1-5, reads DAGVTQSPTHLIKTRGQQVTLRCSPKSGHDTVSWYQQALGQGPQFIFQYYEEEERQRGNFPDRFSGHQFPNYSSELNVNALLLGDSALYLCASSLMQGASYNQPQHFGDGTRLSIL.

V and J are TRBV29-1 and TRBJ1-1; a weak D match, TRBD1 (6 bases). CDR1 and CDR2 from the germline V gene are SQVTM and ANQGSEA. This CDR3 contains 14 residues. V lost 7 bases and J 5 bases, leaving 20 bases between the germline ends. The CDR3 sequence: CSGRGGAGETEAFF. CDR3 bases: TGCAGCGGCCGGGGAGGGGCAGGGGAAACTGAAGCTTTCTTT.

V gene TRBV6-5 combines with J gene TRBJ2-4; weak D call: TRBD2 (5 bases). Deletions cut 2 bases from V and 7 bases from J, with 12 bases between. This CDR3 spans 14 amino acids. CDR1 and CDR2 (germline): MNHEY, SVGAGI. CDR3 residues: CASSYGRGSNIQYF. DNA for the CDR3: TGTGCCAGCAGTTACGGTAGAGGGTCCAACATTCAGTACTTC.

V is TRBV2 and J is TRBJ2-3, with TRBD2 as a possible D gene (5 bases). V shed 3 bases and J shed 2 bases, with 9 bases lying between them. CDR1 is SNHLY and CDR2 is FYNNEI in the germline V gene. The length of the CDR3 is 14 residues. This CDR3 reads CASSETLDTDTQYF. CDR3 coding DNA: TGTGCCAGCAGTGAGACACTAGACACAGATACGCAGTATTTT.

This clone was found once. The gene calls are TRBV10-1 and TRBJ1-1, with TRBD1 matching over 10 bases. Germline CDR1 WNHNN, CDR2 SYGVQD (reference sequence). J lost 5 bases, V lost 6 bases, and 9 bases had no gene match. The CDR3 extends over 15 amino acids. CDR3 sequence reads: CASSPRTGGLTEAFF. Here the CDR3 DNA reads TGCGCCAGCAGCCCCCGGACAGGGGGATTGACTGAAGCTTTCTTT.

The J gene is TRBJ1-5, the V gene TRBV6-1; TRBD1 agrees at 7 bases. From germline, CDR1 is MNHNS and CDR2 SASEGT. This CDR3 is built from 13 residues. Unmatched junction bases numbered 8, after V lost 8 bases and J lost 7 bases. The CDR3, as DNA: TGTGCCAGCGGGACAGATTCGCGGCAGCCCCAGCATTTT. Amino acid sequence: CASGTDSRQPQHF.

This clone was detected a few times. CDR3 in amino acids: CASSDPHGTGVGNTIYF. CDR3 nucleotide sequence: TGTGCCAGCAGTGATCCACACGGGACAGGGGTTGGAAACACCATATATTTT. The chain employs TRBV25-1 and TRBJ1-3; TRBD1 matches 10 bases. CDR1 and CDR2 from the germline V gene are MGHDK and SYGVNS. The CDR3 has 17 amino acids. V gave up 3 bases and J gave up 3 bases; unmatched junction bases: 8.

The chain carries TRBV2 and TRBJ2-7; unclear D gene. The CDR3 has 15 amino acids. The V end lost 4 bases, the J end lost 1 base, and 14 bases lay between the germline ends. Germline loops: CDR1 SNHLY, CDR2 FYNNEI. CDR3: CASSALVQPSYEQYF. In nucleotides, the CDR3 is TGTGCCAGCAGTGCACTGGTACAGCCGTCCTACGAGCAGTACTTC.

The CDR3 reads CASSYGPGSGSSPLHF. The CDR3 DNA reads TGTGCCAGCAGTTATGGACCGGGAAGCGGGTCTTCACCCCTCCACTTT. The genes are TRBV27 and TRBJ1-6; D unclear. Germline CDR1 reads MNHEY; CDR2 reads SMNVEV (reference sequence). This CDR3 comprises 16 residues. Trimming removed 4 bases at V and 9 bases at J, with 19 bases between.

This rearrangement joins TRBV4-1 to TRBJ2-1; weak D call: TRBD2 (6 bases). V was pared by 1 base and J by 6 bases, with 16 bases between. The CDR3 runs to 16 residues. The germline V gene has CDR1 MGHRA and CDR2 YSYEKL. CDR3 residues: CASSQVLTSTSNEQFF. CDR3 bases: TGCGCCAGCAGCCAAGTACTGACTAGTACTTCCAATGAGCAGTTCTTC.

The CDR3 nucleotides are TGTGCCAGCGGGCCGCAATGGACAGGGGTGTCCAATCAGCCCCAGCATTTT. This codes for CASGPQWTGVSNQPQHF. This rearrangement joins TRBV27 to TRBJ1-5; 9 positions match TRBD1. The junction had 14 bases not matched to a gene; V was cut back by 8 bases and J by 3 bases. This CDR3 has 17 amino acids. CDR1 MNHEY and CDR2 SMNVEV come from the germline V gene (reference sequence).

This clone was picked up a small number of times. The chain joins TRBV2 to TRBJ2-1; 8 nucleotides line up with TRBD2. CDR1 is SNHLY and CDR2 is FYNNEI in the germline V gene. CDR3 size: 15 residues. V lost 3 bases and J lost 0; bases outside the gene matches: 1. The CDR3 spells CASSDGTSSYNEQFF. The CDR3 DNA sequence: TGTGCCAGCAGTGACGGGACTAGCTCCTACAATGAGCAGTTCTTC.

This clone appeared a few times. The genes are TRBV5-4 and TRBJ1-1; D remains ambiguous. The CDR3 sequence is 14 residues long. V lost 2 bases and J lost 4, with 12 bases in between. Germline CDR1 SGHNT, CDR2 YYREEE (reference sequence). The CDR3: CASSLGLGSTEAFF. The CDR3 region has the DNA TGTGCCAGCAGCTTAGGGTTGGGGAGCACTGAAGCTTTCTTT.

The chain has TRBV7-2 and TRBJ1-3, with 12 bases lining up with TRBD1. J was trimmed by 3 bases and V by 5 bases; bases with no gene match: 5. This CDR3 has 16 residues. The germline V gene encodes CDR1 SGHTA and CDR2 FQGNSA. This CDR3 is CASSIRDRGLGNTIYF. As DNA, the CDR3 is TGTGCCAGCAGCATCCGGGACAGGGGGCTTGGAAACACCATATATTTT.

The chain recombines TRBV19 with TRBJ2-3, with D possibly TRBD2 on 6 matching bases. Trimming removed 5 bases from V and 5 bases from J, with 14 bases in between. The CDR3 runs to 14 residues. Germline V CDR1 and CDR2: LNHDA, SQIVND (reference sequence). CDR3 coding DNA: TGTGCCAGTAGTCTCGGGACTCTCAAAGATACGCAGTATTTT. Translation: CASSLGTLKDTQYF.

The CDR3 DNA reads TGTGCCAGCACCGGTATAAGCACAGATACGCAGTATTTT. Translating gives CASTGISTDTQYF. The gene calls are TRBV2 and TRBJ2-3; D is unresolved. The CDR3 totals 13 residues. The germline V and J ends were trimmed by 7 bases and 0 bases, with 8 bases remaining between them. Germline loops: CDR1 SNHLY, CDR2 FYNNEI.

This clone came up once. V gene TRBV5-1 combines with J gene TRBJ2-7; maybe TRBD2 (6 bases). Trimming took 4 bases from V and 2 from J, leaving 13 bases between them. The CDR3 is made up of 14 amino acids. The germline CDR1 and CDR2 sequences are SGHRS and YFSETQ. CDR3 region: CASSPGTPTYEQYF. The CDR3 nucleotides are TGCGCCAGCAGCCCCGGGACTCCTACCTACGAGCAGTACTTC.